This passage covers 20 T cell receptor beta chains from one sample sequenced in a study of blood T cells in healthy people across ages. Primed by a sample-barcoded 5' primer and a J-beta primer mix, a second PCR proceeded for roughly 6 to 12 cycles. TCRdb independently ran MiXCR on the 5' RACE reads; one entry per CDR3 protein. The data contain roughly 680,000 distinct CDR3 sequences, around 21% of them singletons. Sequences were obtained from blood. These receptors all come from a man aged 65 to 85 in good health.

The V and J genes are TRBV6-2 or TRBV6-3 and TRBJ2-5; D perhaps matches TRBD1 (6 bases). The CDR3 has 15 residues. Per the germline V gene, CDR1 is MNHEY and CDR2 is SVGEGT. V lost 4 bases to trimming and J lost 2 bases, with 14 bases between them. DNA for the CDR3: TGTGCCAGCAGTTCGTTCCGGGACACGCAAGAGACCCAGTACTTC. Translation gives CASSSFRDTQETQYF.

The V and J genes are TRBV20-1 and TRBJ1-6, with 11 bases matching TRBD1. Germline lookup yields CDR1 DFQATT and CDR2 SNEGSKA (reference sequence). The CDR3 covers 16 residues. J lost 10 bases, V lost 0 bases, and 8 bases had no gene match. The CDR3 here is CSAREPGQGDGSPLHF. The CDR3 DNA is TGCAGTGCTAGAGAACCGGGACAGGGGGACGGATCACCCCTCCACTTT.

Only a few counts were recorded for this clonotype. The chain recombines TRBV2 with TRBJ2-5; D perhaps matches TRBD2 (5 bases). CDR3 size: 14 residues. V dropped 1 base and J dropped 5 bases, with 11 bases sitting between them. Germline V CDR1 and CDR2: SNHLY, FYNNEI. The DNA of the CDR3 is TGTGCCAGCAGTGAAGGTGCTAGCCGTGAGACCCAGTACTTC. Its translation: CASSEGASRETQYF.

Ten or more counts support this clonotype. The gene calls are TRBV12-3 or TRBV12-4 and TRBJ2-7, with D possibly TRBD2 on 5 matching bases. This CDR3 has 14 amino acids. Trimming took 4 bases from V and 0 from J, leaving 10 bases between them. CDR3 region: CASSWTGSSYEQYF. The CDR3 nucleotides are TGTGCCAGCAGTTGGACTGGAAGCTCCTACGAGCAGTACTTC.

As to this clonotype: A read error may produce the germline difference seen at one junction end. V gene TRBV10-3 combines with J gene TRBJ2-5, with D maybe TRBD2 (5 bases). Germline CDR1 is ENHRY and CDR2 is SYGVKD. This CDR3 has 13 residues. CDR3 DNA sequence: TGTGCCATCGGTGAGCGGCTTCAAGAGACCCAGTACTTC. As protein: CAIGERLQETQYF.

This clonotype was observed many times. The chain joins TRBV5-1 to TRBJ1-4; no clear D gene. V was clipped by 4 bases and J by 3 bases, with 13 bases between them. The CDR3 is 15 amino acids. Germline lookup yields CDR1 SGHRS and CDR2 YFSETQ. In DNA, the CDR3 is TGCGCCAGCAGCGAATCGTCAAGCGCTAATGAAAAACTGTTTTTT. This gives the protein CASSESSSANEKLFF.

A few counts support this clonotype. The V call is TRBV7-9, the J call TRBJ2-2, with 8 positions matching TRBD2. The CDR3 is 17 residues long. The V and J ends lost 5 bases and 0 bases, in that order; junction bases with no gene match: 8. Germline CDR1 SEHNR, CDR2 FQNEAQ (reference sequence). The CDR3 reads CASSPSRLAPNTGELFF. As DNA, the CDR3 is TGTGCCAGCAGCCCATCTAGACTAGCGCCGAACACCGGGGAGCTGTTTTTT.

V usage is TRBV7-6 and J usage is TRBJ2-7; D unresolved. Germline V gene sequence: CDR1 SGHVS, CDR2 FNYEAQ. V was trimmed by 0 bases and J by 3 bases, leaving 6 bases between them. The CDR3 is 13 amino acids. CDR3 in DNA: TGTGCCAGCAGCTTAGCAACGGACTACGAGCAGTACTTC. This codes for CASSLATDYEQYF.

This rearrangement joins TRBV5-1 to TRBJ2-2, with TRBD2 matching 10 bases. Germline V gene lookup returns CDR1 SGHRS and CDR2 YFSETQ. The V segment lost 0 bases and the J segment 7 bases; nucleotides outside the gene matches: 6. The CDR3 runs 16 residues. The CDR3 region is CASSLVAGGSIGELFF. DNA of the CDR3: TGCGCCAGCAGCTTGGTAGCGGGAGGATCGATCGGGGAGCTGTTTTTT.

The chain uses TRBV20-1 and TRBJ2-1; D unresolved. Germline assignment: CDR1 DFQATT and CDR2 SNEGSKA (reference sequence). There are 12 residues in the CDR3. The V gene lost 2 bases and the J gene lost 7 bases, with 9 bases spanning the gap. For the CDR3, the DNA is TGCAGTGCTAGACGCCGGTGGAATGAGCAGTTCTTC. Amino acids: CSARRRWNEQFF.

The chain has TRBV12-3 or TRBV12-4 and TRBJ2-5; the D gene is possibly TRBD2 (5 bases). Between the trimmed V and J ends, which lost 0 bases and 5 bases, there was a span of 16 bases. The CDR3 spans 16 residues. The CDR3 DNA sequence: TGTGCCAGCAGTTTAGCAGGGATCCCAACTAGGGAGACCCAGTACTTC. As protein: CASSLAGIPTRETQYF.

This clonotype was seen more than once but under ten times. V is TRBV3-1 and J is TRBJ2-7; 9 nucleotides agree with TRBD1. The ends lost 2 bases at V and 6 bases at J; junction bases unmatched: 2. Per the germline V gene, CDR1 is LGHDT and CDR2 is YNNKEL (reference sequence). The CDR3 spans 13 residues. The CDR3 is CASSQQDRGEQYF. For the CDR3, the DNA is TGTGCCAGCAGCCAACAGGACAGGGGCGAGCAGTACTTC.

About this clonotype itself: At one boundary the junction diverges from the germline segment, which might be a read error. V and J are TRBV9 and TRBJ2-5, with 7 bases matching TRBD2. Germline V gene sequence: CDR1 SGDLS, CDR2 YYNGEE. The CDR3 runs to 15 residues. The CDR3 here is CASCVAGSLQETQYF. As DNA, the CDR3 is TGTGCCAGCTGCGTAGCGGGTAGCCTCCAAGAGACCCAGTACTTC.

The rearrangement joins TRBV28 to TRBJ2-1; the match to TRBD2 covers 10 bases. V shed 5 bases, J shed 7 bases, and the junction held 8 bases outside the gene matches. The CDR3 consists of 15 residues. Germline CDR1 and CDR2: MDHEN and SYDVKM. CDR3 DNA: TGTGCCAGCAGTCAACCAGGGACTAGCGCGAATGAGCAGTTCTTC. Protein: CASSQPGTSANEQFF.

This clonotype has a single count. The chain links TRBV20-1 to TRBJ2-7; TRBD2 aligns across 7 bases. The V segment lost 6 bases and the J segment 6 bases; nucleotides outside the gene matches: 11. The germline gives CDR1 DFQATT, CDR2 SNEGSKA (reference sequence). This CDR3 region has 13 residues. The CDR3 DNA reads TGCAGTGCCCGTGTCCTAGCGGCATTCGAGCAGTACTTC. Translation: CSARVLAAFEQYF.

Regarding this clonotype: The junction differs from germline at one of its ends, possibly a read error. The V and J genes are TRBV7-3 and TRBJ2-6, with a possible D match to TRBD1 (5 bases). The length of the CDR3 is 14 residues. Germline V lookup: CDR1 SGHTA, CDR2 FQGTGA. In DNA, the CDR3 is TGTGCCAGCAGCTCCTCCTCTGGGGCCAACGTCCTGGCTTTC. It is translated as CASSSSSGANVLAF.

This clonotype has a count of ten or more. The gene calls are TRBV6-2 or TRBV6-3 and TRBJ2-7; TRBD1 aligns across 7 bases. Germline loops: CDR1 MNHEY, CDR2 SVGEGT. The trim removed 6 bases at V and 7 bases at J, leaving 15 bases unmatched. This CDR3 contains 15 residues. The CDR3 coding sequence is TGTGCCAGCAGAAAAACCGGGACAGATGTCGGGGAGCAGTACTTC. This gives the protein CASRKTGTDVGEQYF.

This clonotype has a handful of counts. One junction end does not reproduce the germline sequence, and a read error may be involved. V usage is TRBV18 and J usage is TRBJ2-5; D remains unclear. Looked up from germline, CDR1 is KGHSH and CDR2 is LQKENI. There are 12 residues in the CDR3. The chain's CDR3 is CASSFTQETQCF. The CDR3 coding sequence is TGTGCCAGCTCATTCACGCAAGAGACCCAGTGCTTC.

The chain is built from TRBV6-6 and TRBJ2-1, with a possible D match to TRBD2 (5 bases). The CDR3 runs 14 residues. CDR1 is MNHNY and CDR2 is SVGAGI in the germline V gene (reference sequence). Trimming took off 6 bases at V and 2 bases at J, with 11 bases between the two ends. The CDR3 sequence is CASRTIATYNEQFF. The CDR3 DNA reads TGTGCCAGCAGAACGATAGCGACCTACAATGAGCAGTTCTTC.

The chain is built from TRBV11-2 and TRBJ2-5, with unresolved D. Trimming shortened V by 0 bases and J by 5 bases, and 13 bases separated the two germline ends. The CDR3 is 15 residues long. Germline V gene lookup returns CDR1 SGHAT and CDR2 FQNNGV. As DNA, the CDR3 is TGTGCCAGCAGCTTAGATCTGACGGGCCAGGAGACCCAGTACTTC. Protein sequence: CASSLDLTGQETQYF.